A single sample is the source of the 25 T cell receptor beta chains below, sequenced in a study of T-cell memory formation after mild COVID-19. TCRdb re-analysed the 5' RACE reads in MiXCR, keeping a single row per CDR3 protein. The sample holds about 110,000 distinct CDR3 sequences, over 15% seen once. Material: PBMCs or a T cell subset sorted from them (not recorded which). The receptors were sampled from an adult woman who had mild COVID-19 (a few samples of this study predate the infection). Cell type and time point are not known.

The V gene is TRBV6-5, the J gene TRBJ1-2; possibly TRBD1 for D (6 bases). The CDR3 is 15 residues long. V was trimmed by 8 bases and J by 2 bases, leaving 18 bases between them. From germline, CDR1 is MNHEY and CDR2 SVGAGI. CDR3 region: CASGSGGPLNYGYTF. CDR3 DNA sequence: TGTGCCAGCGGTTCGGGGGGCCCCCTAAACTATGGCTACACCTTC.

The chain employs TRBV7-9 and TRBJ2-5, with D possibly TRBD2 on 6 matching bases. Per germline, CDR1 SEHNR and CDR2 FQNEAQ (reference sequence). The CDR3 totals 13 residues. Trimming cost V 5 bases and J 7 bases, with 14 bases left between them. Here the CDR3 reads CASSPPSEGTQYF. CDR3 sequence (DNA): TGTGCCAGCAGCCCGCCTAGCGAAGGGACCCAGTACTTC.

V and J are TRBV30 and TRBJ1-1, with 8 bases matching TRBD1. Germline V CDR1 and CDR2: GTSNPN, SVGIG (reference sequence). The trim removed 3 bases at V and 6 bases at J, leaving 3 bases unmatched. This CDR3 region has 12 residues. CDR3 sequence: CAWRAQGAEAFF. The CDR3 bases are TGTGCCTGGAGGGCACAGGGGGCTGAAGCTTTCTTT.

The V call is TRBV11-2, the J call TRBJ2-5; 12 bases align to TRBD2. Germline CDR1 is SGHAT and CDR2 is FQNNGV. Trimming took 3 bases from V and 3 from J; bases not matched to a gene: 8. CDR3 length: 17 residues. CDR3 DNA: TGTGCCAGCAGCTTCTTTCCCCGACTAGCGGGAGAAGAGACCCAGTACTTC. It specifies CASSFFPRLAGEETQYF.

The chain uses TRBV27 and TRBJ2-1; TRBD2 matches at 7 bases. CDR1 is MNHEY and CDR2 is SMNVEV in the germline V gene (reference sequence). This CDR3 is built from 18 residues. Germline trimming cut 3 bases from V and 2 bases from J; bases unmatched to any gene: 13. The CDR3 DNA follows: TGTGCCAGCAGTTTCCATCCGATCGGGGCGGGGGCCTACAATGAGCAGTTCTTC. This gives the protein CASSFHPIGAGAYNEQFF.

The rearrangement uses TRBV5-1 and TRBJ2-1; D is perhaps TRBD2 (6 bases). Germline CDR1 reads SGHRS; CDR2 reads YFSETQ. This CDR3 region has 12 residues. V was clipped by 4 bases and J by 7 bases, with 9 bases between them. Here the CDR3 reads CASSRDFNEQFF. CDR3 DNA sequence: TGCGCCAGCAGCCGGGACTTTAATGAGCAGTTCTTC.

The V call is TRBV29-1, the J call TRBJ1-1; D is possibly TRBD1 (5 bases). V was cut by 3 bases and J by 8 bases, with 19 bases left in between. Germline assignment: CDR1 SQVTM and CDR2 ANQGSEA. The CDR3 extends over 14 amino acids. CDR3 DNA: TGCAGCGTTGAGCGGTTGAATATGGGACTGGAAGCTTTCTTT. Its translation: CSVERLNMGLEAFF.

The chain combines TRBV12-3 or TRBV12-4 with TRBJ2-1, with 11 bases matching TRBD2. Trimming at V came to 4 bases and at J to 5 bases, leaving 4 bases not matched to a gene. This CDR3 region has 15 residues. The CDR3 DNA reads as TGTGCCAGCAGTTCACTAGCGGGAGCCCACAATGAGCAGTTCTTC. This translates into CASSSLAGAHNEQFF.

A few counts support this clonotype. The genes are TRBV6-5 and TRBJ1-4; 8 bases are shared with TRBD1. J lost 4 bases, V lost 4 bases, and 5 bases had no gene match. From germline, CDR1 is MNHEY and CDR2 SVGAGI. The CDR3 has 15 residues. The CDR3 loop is CASSSRGLGNEKLFF. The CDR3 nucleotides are TGTGCCAGCAGTTCCAGGGGGCTGGGTAATGAAAAACTGTTTTTT.

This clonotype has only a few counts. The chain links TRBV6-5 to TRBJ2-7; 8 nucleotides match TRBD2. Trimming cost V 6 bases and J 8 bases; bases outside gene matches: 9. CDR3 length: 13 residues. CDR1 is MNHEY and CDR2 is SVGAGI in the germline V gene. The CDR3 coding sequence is TGTGCCAGCAGAGATCGGGGGACTAGGAAGCAGTACTTC. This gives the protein CASRDRGTRKQYF.

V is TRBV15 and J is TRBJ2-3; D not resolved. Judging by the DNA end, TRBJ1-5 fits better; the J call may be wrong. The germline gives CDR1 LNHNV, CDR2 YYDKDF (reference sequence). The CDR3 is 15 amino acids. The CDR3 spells CATSQYGVSTDTQHF. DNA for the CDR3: TGTGCCACCAGCCAGTATGGGGTTAGCACAGATACGCAGCATTTT.

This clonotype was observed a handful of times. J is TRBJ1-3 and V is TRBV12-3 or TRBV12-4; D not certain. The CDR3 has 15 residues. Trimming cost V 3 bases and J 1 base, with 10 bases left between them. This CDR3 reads CASSLWGGSGNTIYF. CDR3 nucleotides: TGTGCCAGCAGTTTGTGGGGAGGGTCTGGAAACACCATATATTTT.

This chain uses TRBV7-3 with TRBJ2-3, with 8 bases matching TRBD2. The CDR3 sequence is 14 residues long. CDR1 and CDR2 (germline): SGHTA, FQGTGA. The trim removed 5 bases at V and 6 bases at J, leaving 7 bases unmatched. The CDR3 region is CASSLSGSGDTQYF. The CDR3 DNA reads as TGTGCCAGCAGCCTCAGCGGGAGTGGGGATACGCAGTATTTT.

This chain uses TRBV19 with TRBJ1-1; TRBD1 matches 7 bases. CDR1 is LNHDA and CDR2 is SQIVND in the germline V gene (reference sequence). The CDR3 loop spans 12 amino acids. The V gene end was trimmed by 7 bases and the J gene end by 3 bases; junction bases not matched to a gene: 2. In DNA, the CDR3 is TGTGCCAGTAACAGGGGATACACTGAAGCTTTCTTT. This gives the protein CASNRGYTEAFF.

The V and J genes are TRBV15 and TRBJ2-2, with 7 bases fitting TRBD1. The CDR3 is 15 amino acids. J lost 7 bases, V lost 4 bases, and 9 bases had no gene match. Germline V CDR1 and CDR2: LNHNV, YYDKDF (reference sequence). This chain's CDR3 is CATSTGRQGVGELFF. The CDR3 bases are TGTGCCACCAGCACCGGAAGACAGGGCGTCGGGGAGCTGTTTTTT.

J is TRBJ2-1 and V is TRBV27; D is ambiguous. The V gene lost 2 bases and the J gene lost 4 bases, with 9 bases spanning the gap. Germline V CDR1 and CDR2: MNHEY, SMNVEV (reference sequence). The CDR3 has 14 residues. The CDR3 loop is CASSLKGSYNEQFF. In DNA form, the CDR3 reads TGTGCCAGCAGTTTAAAGGGCTCATACAATGAGCAGTTCTTC.

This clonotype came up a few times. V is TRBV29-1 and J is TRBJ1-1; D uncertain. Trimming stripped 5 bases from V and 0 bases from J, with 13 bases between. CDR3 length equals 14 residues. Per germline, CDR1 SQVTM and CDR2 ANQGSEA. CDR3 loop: CSVREVGLNTEAFF. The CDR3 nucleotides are TGCAGCGTTCGGGAGGTCGGACTGAACACTGAAGCTTTCTTT.

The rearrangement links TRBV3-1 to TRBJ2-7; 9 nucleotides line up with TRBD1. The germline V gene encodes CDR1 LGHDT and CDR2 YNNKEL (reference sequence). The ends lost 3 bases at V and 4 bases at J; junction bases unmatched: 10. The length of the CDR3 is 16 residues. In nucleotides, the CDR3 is TGTGCCAGCAGCCAGGTACAGGGGGCTTACAGGTACGAGCAGTACTTC. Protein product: CASSQVQGAYRYEQYF.

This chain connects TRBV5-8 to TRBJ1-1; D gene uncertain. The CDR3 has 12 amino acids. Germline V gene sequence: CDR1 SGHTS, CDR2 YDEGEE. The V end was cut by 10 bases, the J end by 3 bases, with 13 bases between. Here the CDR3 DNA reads TGTGCCTCCAATAGGATCGACACTGAAGCTTTCTTT. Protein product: CASNRIDTEAFF.

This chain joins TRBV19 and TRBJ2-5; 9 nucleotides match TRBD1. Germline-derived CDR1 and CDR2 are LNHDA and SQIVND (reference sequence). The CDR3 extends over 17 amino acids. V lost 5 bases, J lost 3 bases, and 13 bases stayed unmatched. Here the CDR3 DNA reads TGTGCCAGTAGTCCGTTCCGGGACAGGGTGTCGGAAGAGACCCAGTACTTC. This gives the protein CASSPFRDRVSEETQYF.

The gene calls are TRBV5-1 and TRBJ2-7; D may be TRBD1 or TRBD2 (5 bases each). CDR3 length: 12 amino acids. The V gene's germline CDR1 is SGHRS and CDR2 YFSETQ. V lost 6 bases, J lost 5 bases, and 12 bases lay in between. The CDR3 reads CASMGVFHEQYF. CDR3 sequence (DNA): TGCGCCAGCATGGGGGTGTTCCACGAGCAGTACTTC. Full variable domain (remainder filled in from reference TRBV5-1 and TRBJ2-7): KAGVTQTPRYLIKTRGQQVTLSCSPISGHRSVSWYQQTPGQGLQFLFEYFSETQRNKGNFPGRFSGRQFSNSRSEMNVSTLELGDSALYLCASMGVFHEQYFGPGTRLTVT.

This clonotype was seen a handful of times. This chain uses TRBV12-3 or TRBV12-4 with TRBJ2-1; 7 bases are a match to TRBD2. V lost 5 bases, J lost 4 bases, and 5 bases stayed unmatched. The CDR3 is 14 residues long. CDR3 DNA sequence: TGTGCCAGCAGTCAAGGGACTACATACAATGAGCAGTTCTTC. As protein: CASSQGTTYNEQFF.

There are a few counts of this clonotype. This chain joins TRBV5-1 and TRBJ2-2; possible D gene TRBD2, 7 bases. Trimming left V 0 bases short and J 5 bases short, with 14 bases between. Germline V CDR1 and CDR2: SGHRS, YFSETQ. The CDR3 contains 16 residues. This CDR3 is CASSLVAGAPTGELFF. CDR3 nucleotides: TGCGCCAGCAGCTTGGTTGCGGGGGCGCCGACCGGGGAGCTGTTTTTT.

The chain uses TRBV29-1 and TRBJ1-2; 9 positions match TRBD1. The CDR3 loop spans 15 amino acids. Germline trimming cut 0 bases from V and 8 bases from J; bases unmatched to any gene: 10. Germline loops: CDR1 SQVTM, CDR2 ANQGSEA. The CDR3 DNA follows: TGCAGCGTTGAAGATCCCCTGGGACAGGGATGGGGCTACACCTTC. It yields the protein CSVEDPLGQGWGYTF.

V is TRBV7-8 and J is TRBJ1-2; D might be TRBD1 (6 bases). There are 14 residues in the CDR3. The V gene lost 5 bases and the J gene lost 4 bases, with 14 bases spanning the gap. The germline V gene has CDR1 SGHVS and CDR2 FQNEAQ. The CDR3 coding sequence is TGTGCCAGCAGCCATGCGGGGGACACCTATGGCTACACCTTC. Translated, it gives CASSHAGDTYGYTF.